A selection of T cell receptor beta chains follows, all from one sample in a study of T cells in Graves' hyperthyroidism and ophthalmopathy. TCRdb reprocessed the multiplex PCR reads via MiXCR and lists one record per CDR3 protein. The sample carries a few hundred thousand distinct CDR3 sequences, 15% to 18% recorded once. The specimen sequenced was blood. These receptors originate from a woman younger than 35 with Graves' hyperthyroidism that later progressed to Graves' ophthalmopathy. The CDR3 runs from the conserved cysteine through the conserved F or W. The order of the fields is J gene, V gene, CDR3 protein.

>TRBJ2-7|TRBV20-1
CSASPDKGYDSYEQYF
>TRBJ1-1|TRBV12-3/TRBV12-4
CASRLLLKGRLAEAFF
>TRBJ1-2|TRBV3-1
CASSPLGGRVDGYTF
>TRBJ2-1|TRBV20-1
CSARPPLGEQFF
>TRBJ1-2|TRBV2
CASSEWRQGWIYGYTF
>TRBJ2-5|TRBV11-1
CASRKTGVRETQYF
>TRBJ2-5|TRBV4-1
CASSQVAGGRWETQYF
>TRBJ1-2|TRBV20-1
CSASNGYTF
>TRBJ1-6|TRBV6-1
CASNRPGQGNSPLHF
>TRBJ2-7|TRBV28
CASSLSSLVTGDEQYF
>TRBJ2-1|TRBV7-9
CASVPGLGTNEQFF
>TRBJ2-6|TRBV2
CASSVGRLVANVLTF
>TRBJ1-2|TRBV5-5
CASSLANPVFPSGRGVAGYTF
>TRBJ2-5|TRBV18
CASSPQDRVTQYF
>TRBJ1-5|TRBV7-8
CASSLAGYGPNQPQHF
>TRBJ1-3|TRBV18
CASSPRGLNSGNTIYF
>TRBJ2-3|TRBV30
CAWSPGGSTDTQYF
>TRBJ2-5|TRBV6-1
CASSRLAGDEETQYF
>TRBJ2-1|TRBV7-2
CASSLARGVYNEQFF
>TRBJ2-3|TRBV5-5
CASSARQGRDTQYF
>TRBJ2-1|TRBV20-1
CSARDRGTPFPEQFF
>TRBJ2-5|TRBV6-2/TRBV6-3
CASSYRTYRPFKETQYF
>TRBJ2-7|TRBV5-1
CASRPPGVYEQYF
>TRBJ2-1|TRBV5-6
CASSLEGASYNEQFF
>TRBJ2-7|TRBV20-1
CSATTGTEQYF
>TRBJ2-1|TRBV20-1
CSASSLGRLEQFF
>TRBJ2-3|TRBV3-2
CASSQEGGGGTDTQYF
>TRBJ2-7|TRBV6-1
CASRPTREPPLHEQYF
>TRBJ2-1|TRBV29-1
CSVDPGYSYNEQFF
>TRBJ1-3|TRBV27
CASSSRRSSGNTIYF
>TRBJ2-7|TRBV7-8
CASSPTGQPPYEQYF
>TRBJ1-5|TRBV12-3/TRBV12-4
CASSRTGGNQPQHF
>TRBJ2-7|TRBV19
CASSTPGTRKYEQYF